The 4 T cell receptor beta chains below come from one sample, sequenced in a study of T cell changes during pregnancy in multiple sclerosis. Clones were read by immunoSEQ multiplex PCR, and TCRdb kept only the in-frame ones, dropping some. Among some 69,000 clones, over 85% were seen once, and the ten largest hold approximately 2.1%. The source was peripheral blood, collected in the second trimester of pregnancy. These receptors were obtained from a female donor in good health, enrolled as a control in a pregnancy study.

This clone has a handful of counts. The J gene is TRBJ1-1, the V gene TRBV7-9; D remains ambiguous. V was trimmed by 5 bases and J by 5 bases, leaving 21 bases between them. Per the germline V gene, CDR1 is SEHNR and CDR2 is FQNEAQ (reference sequence). The CDR3 length is 16 residues. As DNA, the CDR3 is TGTGCCAGCAGCCGTGGTCCAGAAGGAGGAGAGACTGAAGCTTTCTTT. The encoded protein is CASSRGPEGGETEAFF.

This rearrangement joins TRBV18 to TRBJ1-2, with D uncertain. The CDR3 spans 13 residues. The V gene lost 3 bases and the J gene lost 2 bases, with 7 bases spanning the gap. Germline CDR1 is KGHSH and CDR2 is LQKENI. CDR3 residues: CASSPAENYGYTF. DNA of the CDR3: TGTGCCAGCTCACCCGCGGAGAACTATGGCTACACCTTC. Supplemented by reference TRBV18 and TRBJ1-2, the full variable domain reads NAGVMQNPRHLVRRRGQEARLRCSPMKGHSHVYWYRQLPEEGLKFMVYLQKENIIDESGMPKERFSAEFPKEGPSILRIQQVVRGDSAAYFCASSPAENYGYTFGSGTRLTVV.

This clone was observed a few times. This rearrangement joins TRBV5-1 to TRBJ1-1; D is perhaps TRBD1 (5 bases). In germline, CDR1 is SGHRS, CDR2 YFSETQ. The CDR3 length is 15 residues. Trimming took 4 bases from V and 0 from J, leaving 13 bases between them. CDR3 sequence (DNA): TGCGCCAGCAGCGGCAGGGAGGCTATGAACACTGAAGCTTTCTTT. It codes for CASSGREAMNTEAFF.

This clone showed up just once. Here the CDR3 reads CASSPAASWASGANVLTF. DNA of the CDR3: TGTGCCAGCAGCCCAGCGGCTTCTTGGGCGTCCGGGGCCAACGTCCTGACTTTC. The chain recombines TRBV7-3 with TRBJ2-6, with D possibly matching TRBD2 (5 bases). Germline CDR1 SGHTA, CDR2 FQGTGA. V was pared by 5 bases and J by 4 bases, with 21 bases between. This CDR3 contains 18 residues.